The rows below give T cell receptor beta chains drawn from one sample of a study of blood T cell repertoires in COVID-19. Sequenced by immunoSEQ multiplex PCR; TCRdb stores in-frame clones only, minus some. The top ten hold 1% of the sample, which has 300,000 to 400,000 clones, about nine tenths seen once. The specimen sequenced was peripheral blood. These receptor sequences come from a man over 45 with active or convalescent COVID-19. CDR3s include the opening cysteine and the closing phenylalanine or tryptophan. D genes are given only for firm matches.

.,TRBJ1-6,TRBV19,TGTGCCAGTAGTGGCGGACTCTATAATTCACCCCTCCACTTT,CASSGGLYNSPLHF
TRBD1,TRBJ1-5,TRBV6-2/TRBV6-3,TGTGCCAGCAGTTACTCGGAGGGGGCTCAGCCCCAGCATTTT,CASSYSEGAQPQHF
.,TRBJ1-2,TRBV7-9,TGTGCCAGCAGCTTAGAGTCGCCACTTAACGGCTATGGCTACACCTTC,CASSLESPLNGYGYTF
TRBD2,TRBJ2-5,TRBV7-9,TGTGCCAGCAGCTTAGGGACTAGCGGGAGGGGAGAGACCCAGTACTTC,CASSLGTSGRGETQYF
TRBD1,TRBJ1-4,TRBV6-5,TGTGCCAGCAGGATAACAGGGGGAGTTGAAAAACTGTTTTTT,CASRITGGVEKLFF
.,TRBJ1-4,TRBV28,TGTGCCAGCAGTTTTCAGGCAGGGGTCATTAATGAAAAACTGTTTTTT,CASSFQAGVINEKLFF
.,TRBJ1-5,TRBV6-5,TGTGCCAGCAGTTATGGTTCGGCGGATCAGCCCCAGCATTTT,CASSYGSADQPQHF
.,TRBJ1-1,TRBV6-5,TGTGCCAGCAGTTACACAGGACCCATGAACACTGAAGCTTTCTTT,CASSYTGPMNTEAFF
TRBD2,TRBJ2-1,TRBV30,TGTGCCTGGACCAAGGGACTAGCGGGGACCAATGAGCAGTTCTTC,CAWTKGLAGTNEQFF
TRBD1,TRBJ2-2,TRBV10-3,TGTGCCATCAGTGAGACTGTGGGACAGTCGGACACCGGGGAGCTGTTTTTT,CAISETVGQSDTGELFF
.,TRBJ2-5,TRBV2,TGTGCCAGCAGTGAGCAGGGGATTGGACAAGAGACCCAGTACTTC,CASSEQGIGQETQYF
TRBD2,TRBJ2-1,TRBV5-1,TGCGCCAGCAGCCCCAAACTAGCGGGAGGAGGGGACAATGAGCAGTTCTTC,CASSPKLAGGGDNEQFF
TRBD1,TRBJ1-4,TRBV6-5,TGTGCCAGCAGGCAGGGGGCATCTAATGAAAAACTGTTTTTT,CASRQGASNEKLFF
.,TRBJ1-2,TRBV14,TGTGCCAGCAGCCAACCAGGGGACCCGCTGCGGAGTACAACCTTC,CASSQPGDPLRSTTF
TRBD1,TRBJ1-5,TRBV6-2/TRBV6-3,TGTGCCAGCAGCCAGGGGGATCAGCCCCAGCATTTT,CASSQGDQPQHF